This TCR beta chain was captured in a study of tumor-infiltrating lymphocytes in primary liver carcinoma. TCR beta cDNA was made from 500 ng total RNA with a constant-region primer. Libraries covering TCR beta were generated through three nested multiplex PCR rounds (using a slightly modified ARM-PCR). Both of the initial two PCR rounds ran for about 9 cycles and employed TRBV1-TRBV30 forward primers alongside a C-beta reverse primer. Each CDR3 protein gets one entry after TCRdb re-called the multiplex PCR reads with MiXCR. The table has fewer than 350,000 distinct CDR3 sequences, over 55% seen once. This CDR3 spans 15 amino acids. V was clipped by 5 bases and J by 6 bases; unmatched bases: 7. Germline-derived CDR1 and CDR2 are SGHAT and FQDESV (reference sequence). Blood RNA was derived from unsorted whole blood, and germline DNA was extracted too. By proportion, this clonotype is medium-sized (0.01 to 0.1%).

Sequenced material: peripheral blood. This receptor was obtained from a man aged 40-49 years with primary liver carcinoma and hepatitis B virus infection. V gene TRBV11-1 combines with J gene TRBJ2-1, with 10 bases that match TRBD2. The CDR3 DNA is TGTGCCAGCAGCCGGGGGCTAGCGGGAGTCAATGAGCAGTTCTTC. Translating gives CASSRGLAGVNEQFF.